This T cell receptor (beta chain) comes out of a study of neurological immune-mediated disorders (dated by TCRdb to about 2019). Regarding the complete study: Among the approximately 34 multiple sclerosis patients, relapsing-remitting MS was present in 31 and secondary progressive MS was present in 3. The approximately 100 TCR-beta libraries included longitudinal samples, technical triplicates and paired sorted CD4+ and CD8+ T-cell subsets alongside PBMC samples. Using UMI-based sequencing, the study compared peripheral blood TCR-beta repertoires from patients with HTLV-I-associated myelopathy (HAM/TSP), patients with multiple sclerosis, and healthy controls. Of the approximately 70 subjects in the cohort, about 14 were HAM/TSP patients, some 34 were multiple sclerosis patients, and about 20 were healthy controls.

Libraries from unsorted PBMCs were made from 2 million PBMCs kept in RNAlater at -80 degrees C until RNA extraction. The multiple sclerosis patients were enrolled in a US clinical protocol that evaluated disease progression with magnetic resonance imaging. PBMCs were separated from peripheral blood using Ficoll-Hypaque density gradient centrifugation and then cryopreserved in liquid nitrogen. What the authors observed across the whole study: In phylogenetic analysis, the repertoires of 18 of 34 MS patients grouped into a cluster of related CDR3 sequences, which suggests a possible signature at the repertoire level. No clinical or MRI features were associated with the MS cluster, and the authors said that larger cohorts are needed. TCR clonal expansion was highest in HAM/TSP patients and lowest in MS patients, with MS patients falling below even healthy controls. No identical CDR3 amino acid sequences were shared among expanded clones across subjects, suggesting private TCR-beta repertoires in all groups.

A remark on this clonotype: Its antigen remains undetermined. A read error may produce the germline difference seen at one junction end.

To synthesize cDNA, template-switch 5'RACE was performed with a primer carrying a 10-nucleotide random unique molecular identifier so that each TCR transcript was tagged. Every sequencing run yielded over 170 million TCR-beta sequences covering 15-18 subjects. Total RNA was extracted with the RNeasy kit. The KAPA Real-time Library Amplification kit was used to amplify TCR-beta VDJ regions with primers targeting the TCR constant region and the 5'RACE anchor. A first PCR added sample indexes and Illumina adaptors, after which a second PCR increased the library yield. The roughly 650 bp TCR product was size-selected on a 2% E-gel SizeSelection system after Ampure bead purification. Before pooling, libraries had their quality checked on a Bioanalyzer, their concentration measured with Qubit, and their quantity determined with the Kapa Library Quantification kit. Paired-end 2 x 150 bp sequencing of the libraries was performed on an Illumina HiSeq 2500. To increase sequence diversity, about 24-32% phiX was spiked into each library pool. The authors' pipeline ran thus. Quality-filtered reads were processed with the UMI-based MiGEC pipeline, which removed over 75% of raw TCR sequences during error correction. VDJ genes were aligned to IMGT germline references, and clonotypes were defined by unique CDR3 amino acid sequence plus V-J genes. Clonal expansion, Shannon diversity and CDR3 relatedness were evaluated with VDJtools (CalcPairwiseDistances, ClusterSamples), while phylogenetic trees were built in CLCbio workbench. Expanded clones were defined as having at least 8 unique UMIs, based on coefficient-of-variation modelling across technical triplicates. TCRdb trimmed public reads at Q25 via fastp, called clones via MiXCR and kept in-frame beta chains. Every entry covers one CDR3 protein and lists the most common genes and DNA from its rows. The V and J calls follow TCRdb's processing rather than the paper's. The sample has fewer than 80,000 distinct CDR3 sequences on record, around 4.7% of them singletons. The top ten clones comprise around 3.5% of the sample.

CDR1 and CDR2 are drawn from the germline V gene: ENHRY, SYGVKD. Taken from cysteine to phenylalanine, the CDR3 has 15 residues. Just the 45-base CDR3 DNA is kept, in frame starting at base 1. The sample comprised PBMCs. This clonotype originated in a woman between 45 and 60 years old with multiple sclerosis. The chain uses TRBV10-3 and TRBJ1-5; the D gene is perhaps TRBD1, from 5 matching bases. The CDR3 has the sequence CAISESTGFNQPQNF. The bases are TGTGCCATCAGTGAGTCTACAGGTTTCAATCAGCCCCAGAATTTT.